This T cell receptor (beta chain) derives from a study of PD-1 blockade in mismatch repair-deficient tumors. Three pembrolizumab responders had their TCRs sequenced. Assay used: immunoSEQ multiplex PCR; TCRdb lists only in-frame clones, some missing. The table records approximately 130,000 clones, 70% to 90% of them present only once. The CDR3 loop spans 13 amino acids. The V end lost 4 bases, the J end lost 3 bases, and 10 bases lay between the germline ends. Germline V gene sequence: CDR1 SGHAT, CDR2 FQDESV (reference sequence). This clone was observed once. This clonotype was sampled from an adult with mismatch repair-deficient cancer. This material consisted of peripheral blood, taken 44 weeks after starting pembrolizumab. The genes are TRBV11-1 and TRBJ2-7; tentative D call: TRBD2 (5 bases). CDR3 amino acids: CASSYGGYYEQYF. The CDR3 DNA sequence: TGTGCCAGCAGCTATGGAGGCTACTACGAGCAGTACTTC.